This T cell receptor (beta chain) was documented in a study of T-cell reconstitution after alpha-beta-depleted transplantation in children. General study results and limits: Some patients' high day-60 TCRbeta diversity was traced to surviving recipient T cells and thymic progenitors. The origin of alpha-beta T cells about two months after transplant was reportedly several hundred expanded graft clones.

In the case of this clonotype: The target antigen is unknown.

The germline V gene encodes CDR1 MDHEN and CDR2 SYDVKM. The trim removed 4 bases at V and 10 bases at J, leaving 9 bases unmatched. The CDR3 loop spans 14 amino acids. Using unique molecular identifiers, the investigators prepared the TCRbeta library. TCRdb analysed the PCR reads with MiXCR anew, one entry per CDR3 protein. The repertoire consists of hundreds of thousands of distinct CDR3 sequences, with under 14% occurring once and the leading ten covering around a quarter. The chain recombines TRBV28 with TRBJ1-3; 8 bases line up with TRBD1. The TCR sequence derives from a male patient between 2 and 10 years old who had a stem cell transplant for chronic granulomatous disease, so the T cells may come from the graft donor. The input for sequencing was peripheral blood, taken 180 days after TCRalphabeta/CD19-depleted stem cell transplant. The CDR3 nucleotides are TGTGCCAGCAGTTCTTCCCGGACAGGGATAACCATATATTTT. Amino acids: CASSSSRTGITIYF.